A selection of T cell receptor beta chains follows, all from one sample in a study of spatial heterogeneity in lung cancer. Using its own MiXCR run on the 5' RACE reads, TCRdb lists one record per CDR3 protein. The table has fewer than 9,000 distinct CDR3 sequences, 6.5% to 7.5% seen once. This material consisted of lung tumor tissue, taken at surgery. The receptors stem from a female donor with early-stage non-small cell lung cancer. Each CDR3 is given with its conserved first and last residue.

v_gene	j_gene	CDR3aa
TRBV5-1	TRBJ2-5	CASSTGQTGETQYF
TRBV5-1	TRBJ2-7	CASSQGQTSSYEQYF
TRBV20-1	TRBJ1-1	CSATKSGNTEAFF
TRBV2	TRBJ1-4	CASSEETGANEKLFF
TRBV7-3	TRBJ2-3	CASSLLAGVLTDTQYF
TRBV11-2	TRBJ2-5	CASSLDGYETQYF
TRBV29-1	TRBJ2-7	CSVVGRGYEQYF
TRBV9	TRBJ2-1	CASSISGGQGVDEQFF
TRBV20-1	TRBJ2-2	CSAPAGGVDGELFF
TRBV29-1	TRBJ2-5	CSVAGTGLGETQYF
TRBV7-3	TRBJ2-3	CASSPGEPSSADTQYF
TRBV5-1	TRBJ2-7	CASSLQGVGEQYF
TRBV28	TRBJ1-3	CASSISTDPGNTIYF
TRBV29-1	TRBJ2-1	CSVVGLAGTNEQFF
TRBV10-2	TRBJ2-7	CASSDDGYEQYF
TRBV7-9	TRBJ2-3	CASSLRGQEDTQYF
TRBV24-1	TRBJ2-5	CATSDLQAPPETQYF
TRBV20-1	TRBJ1-5	CSARDFRRGQFNQPQHF
TRBV20-1	TRBJ2-5	CSSLWETQYF
TRBV19	TRBJ2-2	CASRLEINTGELFF
TRBV3-1	TRBJ2-5	CASSVGASDFGGETQYF
TRBV27	TRBJ1-5	CASSSQGANQPQHF
TRBV7-2	TRBJ2-6	CASSLASAVGANVLTF
TRBV7-9	TRBJ1-4	CASSFYRDRLSLGGPNEKLFF
TRBV24-1	TRBJ2-3	CATSDDREGGTDTQYF
TRBV7-9	TRBJ2-2	CASSFSLAGEVNTGELFF
TRBV20-1	TRBJ2-3	CSLLKASFTDTQYF
TRBV5-1	TRBJ2-7	CASSSGTGVGEQYF